Following are 16 T cell receptor beta chains from one sample sequenced in a study of T cell responses to AZD1222 COVID-19 vaccine. TCRdb's copy holds only in-frame clones and misses some; the assay was immunoSEQ multiplex PCR. The repertoire holds about 140,000 clones, with roughly 92% as singletons. The specimen comprised peripheral blood, sampled on day 0 of AZD1222 vaccination. The receptors were sampled from an adult in good health.

CDR3 residues: CASSSRVGTNEKLFF. CDR3 nucleotide sequence: TGTGCCAGCAGCTCGAGGGTTGGGACTAATGAAAAACTGTTTTTT. The chain has TRBV5-6 and TRBJ1-4, with D unresolved. The CDR3 length is 15 residues. CDR1 is SGHDT, CDR2 YYEEEE, per germline. The V gene lost 3 bases and the J gene lost 2 bases, with 11 bases spanning the gap. Full variable domain (rest looked up from reference TRBV5-6 and TRBJ1-4): DAGVTQSPTHLIKTRGQQVTLRCSPKSGHDTVSWYQQALGQGPQFIFQYYEEEERQRGNFPDRFSGHQFPNYSSELNVNALLLGDSALYLCASSSRVGTNEKLFFGSGTQLSVL.

The chain couples TRBV11-2 to TRBJ1-5; weak D call: TRBD1 (6 bases). The CDR3 is made up of 14 amino acids. V was clipped by 6 bases and J by 4 bases, with 13 bases between them. Germline CDR1 is SGHAT and CDR2 is FQNNGV. The CDR3 coding sequence is TGTGCCAGCAGTCCTACAGGGATAAATCAGCCCCAGCATTTT. Encoded protein: CASSPTGINQPQHF. Full variable domain (outside the CDR3, taken from reference TRBV11-2 and TRBJ1-5): EAGVAQSPRYKIIEKRQSVAFWCNPISGHATLYWYQQILGQGPKLLIQFQNNGVVDDSQLPKDRFSAERLKGVDSTLKIQPAKLEDSAVYLCASSPTGINQPQHFGDGTRLSIL.

The V and J genes are TRBV28 and TRBJ2-7; tentative D call: TRBD1 (5 bases). The CDR3 has 14 amino acids. V lost 6 bases and J lost 0, with 12 bases in between. The germline gives CDR1 MDHEN, CDR2 SYDVKM. CDR3 nucleotides: TGTGCCAGCAGGGCCAGGGCCCTCTCCTACGAGCAGTACTTC. Its protein product is CASRARALSYEQYF.

The rearrangement joins TRBV4-1 to TRBJ1-3; D uncertain. V dropped 4 bases and J dropped 4 bases, with 26 bases sitting between them. The germline gives CDR1 MGHRA, CDR2 YSYEKL. This CDR3 contains 19 residues. The DNA of the CDR3 is TGCGCCAGCAGCCTAACGACGCCAGTCCAATATGCGGCGGGAAACACCATATATTTT. Translated: CASSLTTPVQYAAGNTIYF.

This clone was counted a single time. The gene calls are TRBV7-2 and TRBJ2-2, with D possibly TRBD1 on 6 matching bases. This CDR3 comprises 13 residues. Trimming left V 8 bases short and J 4 bases short, with 11 bases between. CDR1 and CDR2 from the germline V gene are SGHTA and FQGNSA. CDR3 sequence (DNA): TGTGCCAGCCTACACAGGGTCACCGGGGAGCTGTTTTTT. The encoded protein is CASLHRVTGELFF. Full variable domain (outside the CDR3, taken from reference TRBV7-2 and TRBJ2-2): GAGVSQSPSNKVTEKGKDVELRCDPISGHTALYWYRQSLGQGLEFLIYFQGNSAPDKSGLPSDRFSAERTGGSVSTLTIQRTQQEDSAVYLCASLHRVTGELFFGEGSRLTVL.

This clone was picked up one time. The V gene is TRBV28, the J gene TRBJ2-2; 7 positions match TRBD2. CDR3 length: 15 residues. Germline trimming cut 8 bases from V and 0 bases from J; bases unmatched to any gene: 6. The V gene's germline CDR1 is MDHEN and CDR2 SYDVKM. The CDR3 DNA reads TGTGCCAGCTCGGAGCTAGCGGCGAACACCGGGGAGCTGTTTTTT. Its protein is CASSELAANTGELFF.

This chain connects TRBV5-1 to TRBJ1-1; TRBD1 might be the D (5 bases). CDR3 size: 16 residues. V was shortened by 4 bases and J by 0 bases, with 16 bases between the two germline ends. Germline values: CDR1 SGHRS, CDR2 YFSETQ. Here the CDR3 reads CASSEGPPPMNTEAFF. The CDR3 DNA reads as TGCGCCAGCAGCGAGGGACCTCCCCCAATGAACACTGAAGCTTTCTTT.

The V and J genes are TRBV18 and TRBJ2-5; either TRBD1 or TRBD2 may supply D (5 bases each). V was clipped by 6 bases and J by 2 bases, with 16 bases between them. Per the germline V gene, CDR1 is KGHSH and CDR2 is LQKENI. CDR3 length: 15 amino acids. CDR3 sequence (DNA): TGTGCCAGCTCCTCGGGACCCGGGAAACAAGAGACCCAGTACTTC. It translates to CASSSGPGKQETQYF. The variable domain in full, completed from reference TRBV18 and TRBJ2-5, reads NAGVMQNPRHLVRRRGQEARLRCSPMKGHSHVYWYRQLPEEGLKFMVYLQKENIIDESGMPKERFSAEFPKEGPSILRIQQVVRGDSAAYFCASSSGPGKQETQYFGPGTRLLVL.

CDR3 region: CASSPRGTSNTGELFF. The DNA for the CDR3 is TGTGCCAGCAGTCCCCGGGGGACTTCGAACACCGGGGAGCTGTTTTTT. The chain links TRBV28 to TRBJ2-2; D is perhaps TRBD2 (6 bases). Trimming pared 5 bases from V and 0 bases from J, leaving 13 bases between. The V gene's germline CDR1 is MDHEN and CDR2 SYDVKM. This CDR3 has 16 residues.

The rearrangement links TRBV5-1 to TRBJ1-6; 7 nucleotides match TRBD1. This CDR3 contains 17 residues. CDR1 and CDR2 (germline): SGHRS, YFSETQ. The V segment lost 4 bases and the J segment 6 bases; nucleotides outside the gene matches: 13. In nucleotides, the CDR3 is TGCGCCAGCAGCACTTTGACAGGGTCGAATACTAATTCACCCCTCCACTTT. This gives the protein CASSTLTGSNTNSPLHF.

Only one count was recorded for this clone. The chain links TRBV27 to TRBJ1-1; 7 bases agree with TRBD1. J gave up 4 bases and V 4 bases, and 3 bases lay outside the gene matches. The CDR3 has 13 residues. The germline V gene has CDR1 MNHEY and CDR2 SMNVEV (reference sequence). The CDR3 region has the DNA TGTGCCAGCAGTTACAGGGGTATCACTGAAGCTTTCTTT. It encodes CASSYRGITEAFF.

J is TRBJ1-2 and V is TRBV6-5; TRBD1 might be the D (5 bases). CDR3 length: 15 residues. The germline V gene encodes CDR1 MNHEY and CDR2 SVGAGI. V was trimmed by 10 bases and J by 8 bases, leaving 26 bases between them. The CDR3 loop reads CAIRRDAGIVGGYTF. The CDR3 coding sequence is TGTGCCATCAGAAGGGACGCAGGTATCGTTGGCGGCTACACCTTC.

This chain links TRBV7-2 with TRBJ1-1; the D gene is possibly TRBD1 (6 bases). V was trimmed by 3 bases and J by 1 base, leaving 12 bases between them. There are 15 residues in the CDR3. Germline lookup yields CDR1 SGHTA and CDR2 FQGNSA. The CDR3 sequence: CASSFTGIRNTEAFF. CDR3 coding DNA: TGTGCCAGCAGCTTTACAGGGATTCGGAACACTGAAGCTTTCTTT.

This sequence joins TRBV18 and TRBJ2-2, with TRBD2 matching 13 bases. CDR1 KGHSH and CDR2 LQKENI come from the germline V gene. There are 18 residues in the CDR3. The V gene end was trimmed by 3 bases and the J gene end by 0 bases; junction bases not matched to a gene: 4. The CDR3 DNA reads TGTGCCAGCTCACCCCAACTAGCGGGAGGGTCGAACACCGGGGAGCTGTTTTTT. It is translated as CASSPQLAGGSNTGELFF.

The chain links TRBV6-5 to TRBJ2-7; D assignment may be TRBD1 or TRBD2 (5 bases each). Trimming pared 7 bases from V and 4 bases from J, leaving 17 bases between. The CDR3 is 14 amino acids. In germline, CDR1 is MNHEY, CDR2 SVGAGI. The CDR3 nucleotides read TGTGCCAGCACCCTGTCCCGGGACGGGTACGAGCAGTACTTC. Translated: CASTLSRDGYEQYF.

This chain connects TRBV28 to TRBJ1-6, with D possibly TRBD1 on 6 matching bases. With 9 bases removed from V and 7 bases from J, the gap between germline ends came to 16 bases. The CDR3 extends over 14 amino acids. CDR1 and CDR2 from the germline V gene are MDHEN and SYDVKM. The CDR3 is CASYRGGDNSPLHF. In DNA form, the CDR3 reads TGTGCCAGTTATAGGGGGGGGGACAATTCACCCCTCCACTTT.